Below, one T cell receptor beta chain is given with its context. Antigen unknown. A single record per CDR3 protein comes from TCRdb applying MiXCR to the multiplex PCR reads. The table has around 170,000 distinct CDR3 sequences, around a third seen once. Germline CDR1 is SEHNR and CDR2 is FQNEAQ (reference sequence). J was trimmed by 5 bases and V by 8 bases; bases with no gene match: 9. The CDR3 runs 14 residues. The lymph nodes were axillary draining lymph nodes from breast cancer patients. This sample stems from a study of breast tumors, draining lymph nodes, adjacent tissues. Notes on the study in general: Data only fit, rather than demonstrated, lymph node origin of most tumor T cells.

The source of this sequence is a female donor with breast cancer. Some clones in this sample may be carry-over from other donors' samples. V usage is TRBV7-9 and J usage is TRBJ2-5; 9 nucleotides agree with TRBD1. The sequenced sample consisted of axillary lymph node tissue. The CDR3 coding sequence is TGTGCCAGCGAAGAACAGGGGGCGGGGGAGACCCAGTACTTC. As protein: CASEEQGAGETQYF.